The 23 T cell receptor beta chains listed next were all sequenced from one sample in a study of monozygotic twins with inflammatory bowel disease. TCRdb re-called the 5' RACE reads and shows each CDR3 protein once, DNA omitted. This table holds about 140,000 distinct CDR3 sequences. The sample comprised blood. Every receptor here comes from a human donor with ulcerative colitis or Crohn's disease, or a healthy co-twin of an affected twin (not recorded which).

The rearrangement uses TRBV19 and TRBJ2-2; as DNA is missing, the TRBD1 call by TCRdb cannot be tested. CDR1 and CDR2 (germline): LNHDA, SQIVND (reference sequence). The CDR3 consists of 17 residues. CDR3 in amino acids: CASSILGGQGYTGELFF.

This chain links TRBV20-1 with TRBJ2-3; checking the TCRdb D call of TRBD2 is not possible without DNA. The CDR3 has 17 residues. Germline V gene data show CDR1 as DFQATT and CDR2 as SNEGSKA (reference sequence). CDR3 region: CSARDLASGRVGGAQYF.

This chain connects TRBV7-8 to TRBJ1-2; the TCRdb call, TRBD1, lacks DNA for checking. Germline CDR1 and CDR2: SGHVS and FQNEAQ. CDR3 length equals 14 residues. CDR3 amino acids: CASSWDGPNYGYTF.

This chain links TRBV5-1 with TRBJ2-2; TCRdb proposes TRBD1, but this gene call is untestable without DNA. Per the germline V gene, CDR1 is SGHRS and CDR2 is YFSETQ. This CDR3 contains 13 residues. CDR3 loop: CASSPSLTGELFF.

The J gene is TRBJ2-7, the V gene TRBV28; TCRdb indicates TRBD1, and absent DNA this call remains unverified. The germline CDR1 and CDR2 sequences are MDHEN and SYDVKM. This CDR3 region has 13 residues. The CDR3 protein is CASTLGPPYEQYF. Combining the CDR3 with reference TRBV28 and TRBJ2-7 gives the whole variable domain DVKVTQSSRYLVKRTGEKVFLECVQDMDHENMFWYRQDPGLGLRLIYFSYDVKMKEKGDIPEGYSVSREKKERFSLILESASTNQTSMYLCASTLGPPYEQYFGPGTRLTVT.

This chain connects TRBV7-8 to TRBJ2-4; TCRdb lists TRBD2, though no DNA is available to test this call. CDR1 is SGHVS, CDR2 FQNEAQ, per germline. The CDR3 consists of 17 residues. The CDR3 region is CASSLVSGGPVENIQYF.

This chain links TRBV12-3 or TRBV12-4 with TRBJ2-2; the D gene TCRdb calls, TRBD1, cannot be checked with no DNA. This CDR3 region has 12 residues. The CDR3 sequence is CASSGTGGELFF.

The rearrangement uses TRBV9 and TRBJ1-4; absent DNA, TCRdb's TRBD1 call cannot be checked. Germline CDR1 and CDR2: SGDLS and YYNGEE. This CDR3 spans 15 amino acids. CDR3 residues: CASSVEGRTNEKLFF.

This chain's CDR3 is CASSGWKETGEGTGANVLTF. The rearrangement links TRBV2 to TRBJ2-6; TCRdb lists TRBD1, though no DNA is available to test this call. The CDR3 has 20 amino acids. Germline-derived CDR1 and CDR2 are SNHLY and FYNNEI.

The J gene is TRBJ2-7, the V gene TRBV7-2; TCRdb reports TRBD2, a call that lacks DNA to check it against. The CDR3 loop spans 16 amino acids. Germline-derived CDR1 and CDR2 are SGHTA and FQGNSA. The CDR3 region is CASSLAGGLSSYEQYF.

This sequence joins TRBV3-1 and TRBJ1-2; TCRdb's D gene call, TRBD1, goes unchecked for lack of DNA. The CDR3 is 15 amino acids. Germline V gives CDR1 LGHDT, CDR2 YNNKEL (reference sequence). CDR3 sequence: CASSSGQAANYGYTF.

The CDR3 sequence: CASSYLEQGNRYEQYF. This chain uses TRBV6-2 or TRBV6-3 with TRBJ2-7; absent DNA, TCRdb's TRBD1 call cannot be checked. Germline V gene data show CDR1 as MNHEY and CDR2 as SVGEGT. The CDR3 totals 16 residues.

This chain uses TRBV5-6 with TRBJ2-5. Looked up from germline, CDR1 is SGHDT and CDR2 is YYEEEE. The CDR3 has 13 residues. The CDR3 protein is CASSLFVGETQYF.

The rearrangement uses TRBV20-1 and TRBJ1-4; the TCRdb D gene call, TRBD1, has no DNA to confirm it. This CDR3 is 13 amino acids long. Germline V lookup: CDR1 DFQATT, CDR2 SNEGSKA (reference sequence). CDR3 loop: CSARLTGSEKLFF.

The chain links TRBV5-6 to TRBJ2-4; lacking DNA, the TRBD2 call made by TCRdb goes unchecked. The CDR3 extends over 15 amino acids. CDR1 SGHDT and CDR2 YYEEEE come from the germline V gene. CDR3: CASSRPGNIKNIQYF.

V usage is TRBV28 and J usage is TRBJ1-2; with no DNA, the TCRdb D assignment of TRBD1 cannot be verified. The CDR3 loop spans 15 amino acids. Per the germline V gene, CDR1 is MDHEN and CDR2 is SYDVKM. CDR3 sequence: CASSFVAAPSYGYTF.

The gene calls are TRBV20-1 and TRBJ2-7; checking the TCRdb D call of TRBD2 is not possible without DNA. Germline CDR1 reads DFQATT; CDR2 reads SNEGSKA (reference sequence). This CDR3 has 15 amino acids. CDR3 sequence reads: CSARSPAGPSYEQYF.

The J gene is TRBJ2-2, the V gene TRBV7-9; TCRdb designates TRBD2, a call that cannot be tested without DNA. In germline, CDR1 is SEHNR, CDR2 FQNEAQ (reference sequence). This CDR3 has 17 amino acids. CDR3 residues: CASSSGLAGANTGELFF.

This chain links TRBV7-8 with TRBJ2-7. The CDR3 consists of 12 residues. Germline loops: CDR1 SGHVS, CDR2 FQNEAQ. The CDR3 loop is CASSSYTDEQYF.

This sequence joins TRBV5-4 and TRBJ2-1. This CDR3 comprises 16 residues. Germline CDR1 reads SGHNT; CDR2 reads YYREEE (reference sequence). The CDR3 here is CASSLAGGISYNEQFF.

The chain is built from TRBV10-3 and TRBJ2-4; absent DNA, TCRdb's TRBD1 call cannot be checked. Looked up from germline, CDR1 is ENHRY and CDR2 is SYGVKD. There are 16 residues in the CDR3. The CDR3: CAIRAGTEGAKNIQYF.

V and J are TRBV12-3 or TRBV12-4 and TRBJ2-5; the D call of TRBD1 rests on TCRdb alone, since no DNA is present to check it. This CDR3 spans 14 amino acids. The CDR3 spells CASSPGTGRETQYF.

The chain combines TRBV5-1 with TRBJ2-2; the D gene TCRdb calls, TRBD1, cannot be checked with no DNA. Germline CDR1 reads SGHRS; CDR2 reads YFSETQ. The CDR3 totals 14 residues. The CDR3 protein is CASSSGTGPGELFF. Full variable domain (missing parts from reference TRBV5-1 and TRBJ2-2): KAGVTQTPRYLIKTRGQQVTLSCSPISGHRSVSWYQQTPGQGLQFLFEYFSETQRNKGNFPGRFSGRQFSNSRSEMNVSTLELGDSALYLCASSSGTGPGELFFGEGSRLTVL.